The rows below give T cell receptor beta chains drawn from one sample of a study of cytomegalovirus exposure and HLA in healthy donors. Assay used: immunoSEQ multiplex PCR; TCRdb lists only in-frame clones, some missing. This sample yields around 120,000 clones, of which around 90% are seen a single time; about 2.1% belongs to the top ten. The sample comprised PBMCs. Every receptor here comes from a woman younger than 30 in good health and CMV-seronegative. The CDR3 runs from the conserved cysteine through the conserved F or W. The D gene is left open where the match is weak. The size of a clone is reported for some rows only, either as once, few or many, or as a class for expanded clones.

V gene: TRBV13
J gene: TRBJ2-3
D gene: NA
clone size: NA
CDR3 DNA: TGTGCCAGCAGCCAAGCACCAGATACGCAGTATTTT
CDR3 protein: CASSQAPDTQYF

V gene: TRBV15
J gene: TRBJ1-2
D gene: NA
clone size: NA
CDR3 DNA: TGTGCCACCAGCAGAGGCATACTGGACTATGGCTACACCTTC
CDR3 protein: CATSRGILDYGYTF

V gene: TRBV5-1
J gene: TRBJ1-1
D gene: TRBD1
clone size: NA
CDR3 DNA: TGCGCCAGCAGCTTTGGACAGGACCGCAATATGAACACTGAAGCTTTCTTT
CDR3 protein: CASSFGQDRNMNTEAFF

V gene: TRBV7-8
J gene: TRBJ2-7
D gene: TRBD1
clone size: NA
CDR3 DNA: TGTGCCAGCAGCCCGAGCGGACAGGCGCAGTACTTC
CDR3 protein: CASSPSGQAQYF

V gene: TRBV6-5
J gene: TRBJ1-5
D gene: NA
clone size: NA
CDR3 DNA: TGTGCCAGCAGCTCGCAGGGCCTCGGGCAGCCCCAGCATTTT
CDR3 protein: CASSSQGLGQPQHF

V gene: TRBV30
J gene: TRBJ2-6
D gene: NA
clone size: NA
CDR3 DNA: TGTGCCTGGACCTTCGGGGCCAACGTCCTGACTTTC
CDR3 protein: CAWTFGANVLTF

V gene: TRBV12-2
J gene: TRBJ2-7
D gene: NA
clone size: few
CDR3 DNA: TGTGCAAGTCGCTCGATCTCCGGGATCTACGAGCAGTACTTC
CDR3 protein: CASRSISGIYEQYF

V gene: TRBV9
J gene: TRBJ2-1
D gene: NA
clone size: NA
CDR3 DNA: TGTGCCAGCAGCCACACTCGCCCTGGGGGGGCCTCCTACAATGAGCAGTTCTTC
CDR3 protein: CASSHTRPGGASYNEQFF

V gene: TRBV9
J gene: TRBJ2-1
D gene: NA
clone size: NA
CDR3 DNA: TGTGCCAGCAGCCCCGGGATAGCGAGGTATGAGCAGTTCTTC
CDR3 protein: CASSPGIARYEQFF

V gene: TRBV6-1
J gene: TRBJ2-7
D gene: TRBD2
clone size: NA
CDR3 DNA: TGTGCCAGCAGTGAAGAAGAGTCTAGCGGAAGCTACGAGCAGTACTTC
CDR3 protein: CASSEEESSGSYEQYF

V gene: TRBV28
J gene: TRBJ2-7
D gene: TRBD2
clone size: NA
CDR3 DNA: TGTGCCAGCAGGACCAGTGGCGGGGGATACGACGAGCAGTACTTC
CDR3 protein: CASRTSGGGYDEQYF

V gene: TRBV5-1
J gene: TRBJ2-7
D gene: TRBD1
clone size: NA
CDR3 DNA: TGCGCCAGCACCTACGCGACAGGGGCCTACGAGCAGTACTTC
CDR3 protein: CASTYATGAYEQYF

V gene: TRBV6-4
J gene: TRBJ1-2
D gene: NA
clone size: NA
CDR3 DNA: TGTGCCAGCAGTGACCAGGCAGGGTATGGCTACACCTTC
CDR3 protein: CASSDQAGYGYTF

V gene: TRBV5-4
J gene: TRBJ1-2
D gene: TRBD1
clone size: NA
CDR3 DNA: TGTGCCAGCAGCTCACCAACCTCCAGGGACAGGGATGGCTACACCTTC
CDR3 protein: CASSSPTSRDRDGYTF

V gene: TRBV19
J gene: TRBJ1-1
D gene: NA
clone size: NA
CDR3 DNA: TGTGCCTGCAGAAACAGGGAAATGAACACTGAAGCTTTCTTT
CDR3 protein: CACRNREMNTEAFF

V gene: TRBV10-1
J gene: TRBJ2-7
D gene: TRBD1
clone size: NA
CDR3 DNA: TGCGCCAGCAGCGAAACAGGGGCTGGGCTCTACGAGCAGTACTTC
CDR3 protein: CASSETGAGLYEQYF

V gene: TRBV9
J gene: TRBJ1-5
D gene: NA
clone size: NA
CDR3 DNA: TGTGCCAGCAGCGTAGGGGGAGGGTTTCAGCCCCAGCATTTT
CDR3 protein: CASSVGGGFQPQHF

V gene: TRBV28
J gene: TRBJ1-5
D gene: TRBD1
clone size: NA
CDR3 DNA: TGTGCCAGCAGTGACCGGGACAGGGGGTTTCTAGGCAATCAGCCCCAGCATTTT
CDR3 protein: CASSDRDRGFLGNQPQHF

V gene: TRBV9
J gene: TRBJ2-7
D gene: NA
clone size: NA
CDR3 DNA: TGTGCCAGCAGCGTAGGTCTCAGGGGCCCGCAGTACTTC
CDR3 protein: CASSVGLRGPQYF

V gene: TRBV27
J gene: TRBJ2-1
D gene: TRBD2
clone size: NA
CDR3 DNA: TGTGCCAGCAGTCCCGGGACTAGCGGGTTGAGTGAGCAGTTCTTC
CDR3 protein: CASSPGTSGLSEQFF

V gene: TRBV5-1
J gene: TRBJ2-3
D gene: NA
clone size: NA
CDR3 DNA: TGCGCCAGCAGAGGAGGGGGCGTACTGGATACGCAGTATTTT
CDR3 protein: CASRGGGVLDTQYF

V gene: TRBV5-6
J gene: TRBJ1-5
D gene: NA
clone size: few
CDR3 DNA: TGTGCCAGCAGCTTTGGAGATGGTCAGCCCCAGCATTTT
CDR3 protein: CASSFGDGQPQHF

V gene: TRBV7-6
J gene: TRBJ1-1
D gene: NA
clone size: NA
CDR3 DNA: TGTGCCAGCAGCTTAGAGGGAGGGGCTCGCGCTTTCTTT
CDR3 protein: CASSLEGGARAFF

V gene: TRBV10-3
J gene: TRBJ1-5
D gene: TRBD1
clone size: few
CDR3 DNA: TGTGCCATCAGCCCCGACAGGGGGAGCAATCAGCCCCAGCATTTT
CDR3 protein: CAISPDRGSNQPQHF